The 6 T cell receptor beta chains reported below all come from one sample, sequenced in a study of blood T cell repertoires in COVID-19. Assay: immunoSEQ multiplex PCR; the TCRdb copy retains only in-frame clones and omits some. The sample lists some 400,000 clones; 85% to 90% were seen once. The sequenced sample was PBMCs or T cells enriched from blood (not recorded which). Source of these receptors: a woman aged 25 to 39 who had recovered from COVID-19.

The V gene is TRBV24-1, the J gene TRBJ2-7; D remains ambiguous. V was clipped by 6 bases and J by 6 bases, with 11 bases between them. The CDR3 is 12 residues long. Germline CDR1 KGHDR, CDR2 SFDVKD. For the CDR3, the DNA is TGTGCCACCAGTCTGAGGAACGGCGAGCAGTACTTC. It is translated as CATSLRNGEQYF.

The chain uses TRBV9 and TRBJ1-1, with D perhaps matching TRBD1 (5 bases). The CDR3 extends over 13 amino acids. Deletions cut 0 bases from V and 4 bases from J, with 7 bases between. From germline, CDR1 is SGDLS and CDR2 YYNGEE. CDR3 region: CASSVDGGTEAFF. DNA for the CDR3: TGTGCCAGCAGCGTAGACGGGGGCACTGAAGCTTTCTTT.

The J gene is TRBJ1-1, the V gene TRBV7-8, with D possibly being TRBD1 (6 bases). Trimming shortened V by 6 bases and J by 0 bases, and 17 bases separated the two germline ends. The germline gives CDR1 SGHVS, CDR2 FQNEAQ. The CDR3 runs to 16 residues. CDR3 nucleotide sequence: TGTGCCAGCAGTTTACTCACAGGGCCGATGAACACTGAAGCTTTCTTT. The encoded protein is CASSLLTGPMNTEAFF.

This clone was seen only once. The chain joins TRBV12-3 or TRBV12-4 to TRBJ1-5; no clear D. This CDR3 is 13 amino acids long. V lost 7 bases and J lost 2, with 9 bases in between. DNA of the CDR3: TGTGCCAGCAACTGGGGAGGCAATCAGCCCCAGCATTTT. Protein product: CASNWGGNQPQHF.

V and J are TRBV28 and TRBJ1-5; perhaps TRBD1 as D (6 bases). Trimming left V 5 bases short and J 2 bases short, with 19 bases between. Germline CDR1 is MDHEN and CDR2 is SYDVKM. The CDR3 covers 17 residues. The CDR3 sequence: CASSTGQSPNGNQPQHF. In DNA, the CDR3 is TGTGCCAGCAGTACAGGACAGTCCCCGAACGGCAATCAGCCCCAGCATTTT.

The genes are TRBV24-1 and TRBJ1-3; D is perhaps TRBD1 (6 bases). This CDR3 is 16 amino acids long. The ends were cut back, 2 bases at V and 0 bases at J, with 10 bases in the middle. CDR1 and CDR2 (germline): KGHDR, SFDVKD. This CDR3 is CATSDSQGPSGNTIYF. CDR3 nucleotides: TGTGCCACCAGTGATTCCCAGGGGCCCTCTGGAAACACCATATATTTT.